The sequence of this TCR beta chain was determined in a study of T cells in Graves' hyperthyroidism and ophthalmopathy. Amplified TCR beta CDR3 regions derived from RNA transcripts. Carried out on the TCR CDR3, a first-round RT-PCR used the HTBI primer set. TCRdb ran MiXCR on the multiplex PCR reads and lists one entry per CDR3 protein. The table has more than 350,000 distinct CDR3 sequences, 15% seen once. Germline CDR1 DFQATT, CDR2 SNEGSKA (reference sequence). This CDR3 region has 15 residues. The V end was cut by 0 bases, the J end by 6 bases, with 17 bases between. Turning to this clonotype: Just one base apart from a much larger clone, this may be a read error.

The hyperthyroidism patients had all been newly diagnosed, and their disease duration was under 2 months. Their ages ranged from 18 to 65 years. Uncontrolled infection, other autoimmune disease, pregnancy or lactation disqualified patients from enrolment. Clinical symptoms, serum thyroxine, TRAb, thyroid ultrasound and orbital computed tomography informed diagnoses. This sequence was found in a woman aged 25 to 45 with Graves' hyperthyroidism. The sequencing sample was made of blood. The chain links TRBV20-1 to TRBJ1-1; D is possibly TRBD1 (5 bases). CDR3 loop: CSARDLDRRQPEAFF. CDR3 in DNA: TGCAGTGCTAGAGATTTAGACAGACGCCAACCTGAAGCTTTCTTT.